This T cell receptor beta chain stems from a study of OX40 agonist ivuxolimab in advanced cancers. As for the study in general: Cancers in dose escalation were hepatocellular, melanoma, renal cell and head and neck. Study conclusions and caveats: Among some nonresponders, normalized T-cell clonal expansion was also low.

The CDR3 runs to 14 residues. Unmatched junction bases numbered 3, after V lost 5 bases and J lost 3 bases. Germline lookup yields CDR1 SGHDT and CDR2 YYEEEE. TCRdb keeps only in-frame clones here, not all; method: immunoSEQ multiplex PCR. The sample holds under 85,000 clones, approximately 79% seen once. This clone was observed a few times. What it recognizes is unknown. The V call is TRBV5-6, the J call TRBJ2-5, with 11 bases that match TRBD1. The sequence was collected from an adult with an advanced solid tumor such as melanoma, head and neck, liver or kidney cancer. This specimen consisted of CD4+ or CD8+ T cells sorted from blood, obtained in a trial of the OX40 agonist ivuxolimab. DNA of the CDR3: TGTGCCAGCAGTTGGGACAGGGGGGAAGAGACCCAGTACTTC. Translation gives CASSWDRGEETQYF.